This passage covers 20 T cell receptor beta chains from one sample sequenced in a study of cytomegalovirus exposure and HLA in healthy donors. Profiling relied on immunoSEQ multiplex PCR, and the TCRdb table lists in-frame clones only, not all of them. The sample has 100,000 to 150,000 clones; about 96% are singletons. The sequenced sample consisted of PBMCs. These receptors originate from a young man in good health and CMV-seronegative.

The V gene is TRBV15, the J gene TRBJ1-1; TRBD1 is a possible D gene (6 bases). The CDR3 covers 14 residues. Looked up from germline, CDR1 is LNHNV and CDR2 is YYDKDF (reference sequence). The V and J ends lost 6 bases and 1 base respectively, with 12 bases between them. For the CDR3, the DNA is TGTGCCACCAGTCGTCGGGGACAGAACACTGAAGCTTTCTTT. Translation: CATSRRGQNTEAFF.

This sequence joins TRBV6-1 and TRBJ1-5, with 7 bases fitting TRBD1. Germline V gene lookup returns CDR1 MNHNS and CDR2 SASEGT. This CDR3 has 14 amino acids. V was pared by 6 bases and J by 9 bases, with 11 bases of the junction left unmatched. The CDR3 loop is CASSMTGKDRPQHF. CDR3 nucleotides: TGTGCCAGCAGCATGACAGGGAAGGATAGGCCCCAGCATTTT.

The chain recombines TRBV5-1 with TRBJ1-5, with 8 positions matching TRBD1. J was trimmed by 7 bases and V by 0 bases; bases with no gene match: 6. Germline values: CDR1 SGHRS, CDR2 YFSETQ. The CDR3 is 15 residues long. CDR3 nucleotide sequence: TGCGCCAGCAGCTTGGAAGGACAGGGTGGACAGCCCCAGCATTTT. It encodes CASSLEGQGGQPQHF.

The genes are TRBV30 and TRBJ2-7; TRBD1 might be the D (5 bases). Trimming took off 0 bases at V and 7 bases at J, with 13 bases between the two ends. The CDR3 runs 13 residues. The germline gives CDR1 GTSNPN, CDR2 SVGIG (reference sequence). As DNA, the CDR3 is TGTGCCTGGAGTGTTGGGGCAGAGCGAGAGCAGTACTTC. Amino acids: CAWSVGAEREQYF.

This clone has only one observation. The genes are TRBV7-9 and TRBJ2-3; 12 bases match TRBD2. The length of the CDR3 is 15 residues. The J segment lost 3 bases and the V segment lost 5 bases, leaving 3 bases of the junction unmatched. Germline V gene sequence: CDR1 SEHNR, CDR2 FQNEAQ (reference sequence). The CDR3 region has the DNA TGTGCCAGCAGCAACCTAGCGGGGGGGACAGATACGCAGTATTTT. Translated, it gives CASSNLAGGTDTQYF.

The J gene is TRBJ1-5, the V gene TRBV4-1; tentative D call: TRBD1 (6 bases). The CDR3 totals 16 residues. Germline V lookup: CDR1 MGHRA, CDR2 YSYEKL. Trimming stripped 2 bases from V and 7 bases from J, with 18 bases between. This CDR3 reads CASSQLWPGERQPQHF. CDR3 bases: TGCGCCAGCAGCCAACTTTGGCCAGGGGAAAGACAGCCCCAGCATTTT.

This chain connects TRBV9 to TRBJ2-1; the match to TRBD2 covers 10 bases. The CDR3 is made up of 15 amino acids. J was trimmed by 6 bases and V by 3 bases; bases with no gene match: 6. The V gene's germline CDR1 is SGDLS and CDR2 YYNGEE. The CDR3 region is CASSGASGSSNEQFF. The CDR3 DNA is TGTGCCAGCAGCGGTGCTAGCGGGAGTAGCAATGAGCAGTTCTTC.

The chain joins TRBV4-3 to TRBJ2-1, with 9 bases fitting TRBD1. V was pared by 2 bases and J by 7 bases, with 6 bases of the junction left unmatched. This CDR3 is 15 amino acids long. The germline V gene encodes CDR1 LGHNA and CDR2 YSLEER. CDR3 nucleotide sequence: TGCGCCAGCAGCCAACCGGGACAGGGTTTGAATGAGCAGTTCTTC. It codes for CASSQPGQGLNEQFF.

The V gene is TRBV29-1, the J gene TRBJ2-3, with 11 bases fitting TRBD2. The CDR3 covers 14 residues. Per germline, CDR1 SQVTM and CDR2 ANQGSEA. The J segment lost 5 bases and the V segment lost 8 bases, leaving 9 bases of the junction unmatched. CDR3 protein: CSQSTSGSGDTQYF. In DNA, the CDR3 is TGCAGCCAAAGCACTAGCGGGAGCGGAGATACGCAGTATTTT.

The CDR3 bases are TGTGCCAGCAGTCTAGCGGGAGGGCCCTACGAGCAGTACTTC. Protein: CASSLAGGPYEQYF. The chain couples TRBV27 to TRBJ2-7; 12 positions match TRBD2. The CDR3 spans 14 residues. The J segment lost 2 bases and the V segment lost 5 bases, leaving 1 base of the junction unmatched. Germline assignment: CDR1 MNHEY and CDR2 SMNVEV (reference sequence).

The CDR3 nucleotides read TGTGCCAGCAGCTCTCGGACAGGCACGGGCCGTGGTACGCAGTATTTT. This codes for CASSSRTGTGRGTQYF. V and J are TRBV7-2 and TRBJ2-3; TRBD1 matches 7 bases. V shed 4 bases, J shed 8 bases, and the junction held 15 bases outside the gene matches. The CDR3 sequence is 16 residues long. Germline V CDR1 and CDR2: SGHTA, FQGNSA.

The CDR3 reads CASSLEVSGRFTQETQYF. Here the CDR3 DNA reads TGTGCCAGCAGCTTAGAAGTTAGCGGGAGGTTTACCCAAGAGACCCAGTACTTC. V is TRBV7-2 and J is TRBJ2-5, with TRBD2 identical over 10 bases. J was trimmed by 1 base and V by 1 base; bases with no gene match: 9. Per the germline V gene, CDR1 is SGHTA and CDR2 is FQGNSA. The CDR3 contains 18 residues. The full variable domain, completed using reference TRBV7-2 and TRBJ2-5, is GAGVSQSPSNKVTEKGKDVELRCDPISGHTALYWYRQSLGQGLEFLIYFQGNSAPDKSGLPSDRFSAERTGGSVSTLTIQRTQQEDSAVYLCASSLEVSGRFTQETQYFGPGTRLLVL.

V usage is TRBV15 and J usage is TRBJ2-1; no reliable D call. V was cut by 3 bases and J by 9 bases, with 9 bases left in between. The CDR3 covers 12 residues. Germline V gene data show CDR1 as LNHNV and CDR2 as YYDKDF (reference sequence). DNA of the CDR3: TGTGCCACCAGCAGGGGCATGCCTGAGCAGTTCTTC. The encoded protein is CATSRGMPEQFF.

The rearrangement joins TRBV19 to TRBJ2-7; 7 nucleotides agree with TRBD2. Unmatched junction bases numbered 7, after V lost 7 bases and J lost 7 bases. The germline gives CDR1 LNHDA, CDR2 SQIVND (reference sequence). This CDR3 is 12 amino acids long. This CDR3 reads CASTAGVGEQYF. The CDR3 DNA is TGTGCCAGTACCGCGGGAGTCGGGGAGCAGTACTTC. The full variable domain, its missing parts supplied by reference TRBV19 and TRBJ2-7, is DGGITQSPKYLFRKEGQNVTLSCEQNLNHDAMYWYRQDPGQGLRLIYYSQIVNDFQKGDIAEGYSVSREKKESFPLTVTSAQKNPTAFYLCASTAGVGEQYFGPGTRLTVT.

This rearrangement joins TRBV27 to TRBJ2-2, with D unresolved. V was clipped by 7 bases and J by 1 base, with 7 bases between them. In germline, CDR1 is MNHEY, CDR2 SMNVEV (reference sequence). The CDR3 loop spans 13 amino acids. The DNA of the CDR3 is TGTGCCAGCACGAACAGGAACACCGGGGAGCTGTTTTTT. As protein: CASTNRNTGELFF.

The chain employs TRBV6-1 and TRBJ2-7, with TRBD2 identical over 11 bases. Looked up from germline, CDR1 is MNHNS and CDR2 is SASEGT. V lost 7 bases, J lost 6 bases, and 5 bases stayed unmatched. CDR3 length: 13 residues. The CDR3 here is CASIELAGAEQYF. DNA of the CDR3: TGTGCCAGCATCGAACTAGCGGGAGCCGAGCAGTACTTC.

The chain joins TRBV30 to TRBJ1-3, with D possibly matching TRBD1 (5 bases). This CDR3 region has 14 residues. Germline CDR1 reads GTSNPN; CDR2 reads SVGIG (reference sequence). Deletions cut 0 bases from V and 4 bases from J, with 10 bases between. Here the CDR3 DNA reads TGTGCCTGGAGTGTACGGGCAGGGGGAAACACCATATATTTT. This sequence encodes CAWSVRAGGNTIYF.

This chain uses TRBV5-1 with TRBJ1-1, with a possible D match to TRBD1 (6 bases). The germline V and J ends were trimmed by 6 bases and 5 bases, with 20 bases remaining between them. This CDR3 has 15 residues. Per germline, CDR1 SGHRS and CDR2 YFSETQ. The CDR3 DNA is TGCGCCAGCACCACCTCGACAGGCCAACTTACTGAAGCTTTCTTT. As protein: CASTTSTGQLTEAFF.

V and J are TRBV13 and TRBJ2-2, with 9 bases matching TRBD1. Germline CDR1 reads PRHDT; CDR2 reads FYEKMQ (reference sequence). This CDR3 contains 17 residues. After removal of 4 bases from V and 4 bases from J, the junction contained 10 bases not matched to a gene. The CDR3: CASSSSGTGFRTGELFF. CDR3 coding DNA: TGTGCCAGCAGCTCCTCCGGGACAGGGTTTCGCACCGGGGAGCTGTTTTTT.

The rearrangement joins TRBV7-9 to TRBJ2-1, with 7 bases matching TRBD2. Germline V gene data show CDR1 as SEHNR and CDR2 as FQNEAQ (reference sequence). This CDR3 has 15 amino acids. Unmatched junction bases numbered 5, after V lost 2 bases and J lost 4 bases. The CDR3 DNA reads TGTGCCAGCAGCTTAAGGTCTAGCGGTTACAATGAGCAGTTCTTC. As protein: CASSLRSSGYNEQFF.